One and the same sample provided the 11 T cell receptor beta chains below, sequenced in a study of human T cells and chemical hapten exposure. TCRdb processed the RACE reads anew with MiXCR; each CDR3 protein has one entry. The table includes under 75,000 distinct CDR3 sequences, 11% detected once. Time point reported: patch test 3, about 24 weeks after DPC sensitization. Treatment: therapeutic diphenylcyclopropenone sensitization with weekly scalp DPC. Sequenced here: whole blood, sampled in connection with sensitization to the hapten diphenylcyclopropenone (DPC). Receptors originate from a woman in her forties or fifties with alopecia areata. Some clones in this sample may be carry-over from other donors' samples.

This chain uses TRBV29-1 with TRBJ1-1, with TRBD1 as a possible D gene (6 bases). Germline assignment: CDR1 SQVTM and CDR2 ANQGSEA. The CDR3 contains 15 residues. Trimming stripped 6 bases from V and 0 bases from J, with 17 bases between. As DNA, the CDR3 is TGCAGCGTGTTTCTAGGACAGTCCTTGAACACTGAAGCTTTCTTT. This sequence encodes CSVFLGQSLNTEAFF. Supplemented by reference TRBV29-1 and TRBJ1-1, the full variable domain reads SAVISQKPSRDICQRGTSLTIQCQVDSQVTMMFWYRQQPGQSLTLIATANQGSEATYESGFVIDKFPISRPNLTFSTLTVSNMSPEDSSIYLCSVFLGQSLNTEAFFGQGTRLTVV.

This clonotype was found many times. The genes are TRBV7-8 and TRBJ1-2; D unresolved. Germline CDR1 and CDR2: SGHVS and FQNEAQ. This CDR3 has 15 residues. The V gene lost 1 base and the J gene lost 3 bases, with 12 bases spanning the gap. CDR3 sequence reads: CASSLVEGAYYGYTF. The CDR3, as DNA: TGTGCCAGCAGCTTAGTGGAGGGCGCCTACTATGGCTACACCTTC.

This clonotype was recorded many times. The rearrangement joins TRBV6-6 to TRBJ1-1; possible D gene TRBD1, 6 bases. V was cut by 0 bases and J by 1 base, with 12 bases left in between. The germline V gene encodes CDR1 MNHNY and CDR2 SVGAGI (reference sequence). This CDR3 region has 16 residues. This CDR3 is CASSYSTGASNTEAFF. DNA for the CDR3: TGTGCCAGCAGTTACTCGACAGGAGCCTCGAACACTGAAGCTTTCTTT.

This clonotype appeared many times. The V and J genes are TRBV4-3 and TRBJ2-7; D is uncertain. Looked up from germline, CDR1 is LGHNA and CDR2 is YSLEER. The CDR3 totals 15 residues. V lost 0 bases and J 0 bases, leaving 9 bases between the germline ends. The CDR3 reads CASSQEDGNSYEQYF. DNA of the CDR3: TGCGCCAGCAGCCAAGAGGACGGCAACTCCTACGAGCAGTACTTC.

This clonotype has only a few counts. This rearrangement joins TRBV7-9 to TRBJ1-5; D is possibly TRBD1 (6 bases). Germline loops: CDR1 SEHNR, CDR2 FQNEAQ (reference sequence). CDR3 size: 15 residues. V dropped 3 bases and J dropped 1 base, with 10 bases sitting between them. The CDR3 spells CASSLGGVSNQPQHF. As DNA, the CDR3 is TGTGCCAGCAGCTTGGGGGGCGTGAGCAATCAGCCCCAGCATTTT.

In this sample, this clonotype turned up many times. This chain joins TRBV7-2 and TRBJ2-3; TRBD2 matches 9 bases. With V trimmed by 1 base and J by 7 bases, 6 bases remained unmatched. Germline loops: CDR1 SGHTA, CDR2 FQGNSA. The CDR3 spans 15 residues. Here the CDR3 DNA reads TGTGCCAGCAGCTTAGACTTGCTAGCGGGAAATACGCAGTATTTT. It yields the protein CASSLDLLAGNTQYF.

This clonotype was recorded many times. The V gene is TRBV6-5, the J gene TRBJ2-1; 8 positions agree with TRBD2. Trimming removed 6 bases from V and 6 bases from J; junction bases left unmatched: 16. The CDR3 spans 17 residues. From germline, CDR1 is MNHEY and CDR2 SVGAGI. The CDR3 region is CASRRMRGLDGSNEQFF. For the CDR3, the DNA is TGTGCCAGCAGACGAATGCGGGGACTAGATGGGAGCAATGAGCAGTTCTTC.

This clonotype was detected many times. The chain links TRBV18 to TRBJ2-3, with 8 nucleotides matching TRBD1. Trimming took 1 base from V and 3 from J; bases not matched to a gene: 9. The CDR3 has 17 residues. CDR1 is KGHSH, CDR2 LQKENI, per germline. The CDR3 DNA reads TGTGCCAGCTCACCACTTCAGGGGGCGACGGGGACAGATACGCAGTATTTT. This gives the protein CASSPLQGATGTDTQYF.

This clonotype was observed many times. The rearrangement joins TRBV3-1 to TRBJ2-7, with 9 positions matching TRBD2. This CDR3 comprises 16 residues. Looked up from germline, CDR1 is LGHDT and CDR2 is YNNKEL (reference sequence). V lost 1 base, J lost 3 bases, and 7 bases stayed unmatched. This CDR3 is CASSQGLAGLGYEQYF. The CDR3, as DNA: TGTGCCAGCAGCCAAGGGCTAGCGGGGCTTGGCTACGAGCAGTACTTC.

This clonotype showed up just a few times. The rearrangement uses TRBV29-1 and TRBJ1-1; 7 bases map to TRBD1. CDR1 is SQVTM and CDR2 is ANQGSEA in the germline V gene. J gave up 5 bases and V 7 bases, and 7 bases lay outside the gene matches. The CDR3 is 12 residues long. CDR3 region: CSAPGQTTEAFF. The CDR3 nucleotides are TGCAGCGCACCGGGACAGACAACTGAAGCTTTCTTT.

This clonotype was detected a few times. The rearrangement links TRBV11-2 to TRBJ2-6; unclear D gene. Trimming cost V 6 bases and J 0 bases, with 6 bases left between them. The CDR3 length is 14 residues. Germline CDR1 and CDR2: SGHAT and FQNNGV. The CDR3 loop reads CASSTPSGANVLTF. As DNA, the CDR3 is TGTGCCAGCAGTACACCCTCTGGGGCCAACGTCCTGACTTTC.